One sample yielded the 7 T cell receptor beta chains listed below, sequenced in a study of STAT5B mutations in CD4+ large granular lymphocyte leukemia. Sequencing used immunoSEQ multiplex PCR; TCRdb keeps in-frame clones, though not all of them. The sample includes around 48,000 clones, around 70% of them seen just once. The sequenced sample was CD4+ T cells from blood buffy coats. The receptors originated from a human donor in good health.

This clone has just a few counts. V gene TRBV6-1 combines with J gene TRBJ1-4; D call uncertain. The V end lost 6 bases, the J end lost 8 bases, and 7 bases lay between the germline ends. This CDR3 is 11 amino acids long. From germline, CDR1 is MNHNS and CDR2 SASEGT. The CDR3 here is CASRDWEKLFF. CDR3 bases: TGTGCCAGCAGAGATTGGGAAAAACTGTTTTTT.

This clone has just one count. The CDR3 DNA reads as TGTGCCATCGGGGGGGGGTCCTACGAGCAGTACGTC. Protein: CAIGGGSYEQYV. The chain uses TRBV10-3 and TRBJ2-7; 7 positions agree with TRBD2. The CDR3 runs to 12 residues. Per germline, CDR1 ENHRY and CDR2 SYGVKD. The ends lost 8 bases at V and 1 base at J; junction bases unmatched: 2.

CDR3 nucleotide sequence: TGCGCCAGCAGCTTATCGGGACTAGAGCAGTTCTTC. This sequence encodes CASSLSGLEQFF. The V and J genes are TRBV5-1 and TRBJ2-1; 7 bases map to TRBD2. The CDR3 has 12 residues. CDR1 is SGHRS, CDR2 YFSETQ, per germline. Germline trimming cut 2 bases from V and 10 bases from J; bases unmatched to any gene: 3. Variable domain in full (rest from reference TRBV5-1 and TRBJ2-1): KAGVTQTPRYLIKTRGQQVTLSCSPISGHRSVSWYQQTPGQGLQFLFEYFSETQRNKGNFPGRFSGRQFSNSRSEMNVSTLELGDSALYLCASSLSGLEQFFGPGTRLTVL.

The V call is TRBV6-5, the J call TRBJ2-2; D might be TRBD1 (6 bases). In germline, CDR1 is MNHEY, CDR2 SVGAGI. Trimming left V 5 bases short and J 7 bases short, with 8 bases between. The CDR3 loop spans 12 amino acids. In nucleotides, the CDR3 is TGTGCCAGCAGTCCAGGGGTCGGGGAGCTGTTTTTT. Its translation is CASSPGVGELFF.

J is TRBJ1-3 and V is TRBV9; D call uncertain. The CDR3 runs to 15 residues. The V end lost 1 base, the J end lost 1 base, and 9 bases lay between the germline ends. From germline, CDR1 is SGDLS and CDR2 YYNGEE. The CDR3 here is CASSVNVGSGNTIYF. Here the CDR3 DNA reads TGTGCCAGCAGCGTAAATGTTGGGTCTGGAAACACCATATATTTT.

The V call is TRBV2, the J call TRBJ1-1, with no clear D. The CDR3 spans 15 residues. With 3 bases removed from V and 1 base from J, the gap between germline ends came to 12 bases. Germline V gene lookup returns CDR1 SNHLY and CDR2 FYNNEI. CDR3 coding DNA: TGTGCCAGCAGTGAGAGATTTATGGAGAACACTGAAGCTTTCTTT. Its translation is CASSERFMENTEAFF.

This clone occurred a few times. The V gene is TRBV5-5, the J gene TRBJ2-2; TRBD2 is a possible D gene (6 bases). CDR3 length: 15 residues. Trimming left V 7 bases short and J 6 bases short, with 19 bases between. Germline V gene data show CDR1 as SGHKS and CDR2 as YYEKEE (reference sequence). The CDR3 bases are TGTGCCAGCGGCGGGGCAGGGCTTCAATCCGGGGAGCTGTTTTTT. Residues: CASGGAGLQSGELFF.